Presented here are 21 T cell receptor beta chains from one specimen sequenced in a study of breast tumors, draining lymph nodes, adjacent tissues. Via MiXCR, TCRdb re-called the multiplex PCR reads, giving one row per CDR3 protein. The sample lists fewer than 80,000 distinct CDR3 sequences, approximately 45% seen once, with roughly 8.1% in the top ten. The sequencing input was breast tumor tissue. Receptors were obtained from a female donor with breast cancer. Some clones in this sample may be carry-over from other donors' samples.

The chain carries TRBV20-1 and TRBJ2-1; the D is unclear. The CDR3 has 14 residues. V shed 1 base and J shed 1 base, with 8 bases lying between them. CDR1 DFQATT and CDR2 SNEGSKA come from the germline V gene (reference sequence). CDR3 in amino acids: CSARGSKSYNEQFF. The CDR3 bases are TGCAGTGCTAGAGGGAGCAAGTCCTACAATGAGCAGTTCTTC.

This chain uses TRBV20-1 with TRBJ2-7; D assignment may be TRBD1 or TRBD2 (7 bases each). The CDR3 is 15 amino acids. V was trimmed by 1 base and J by 5 bases, leaving 18 bases between them. In germline, CDR1 is DFQATT, CDR2 SNEGSKA (reference sequence). CDR3 region: CSARASGGGPHEQYF. The CDR3 nucleotides read TGCAGTGCTAGAGCTTCAGGGGGAGGGCCCCACGAGCAGTACTTC.

V is TRBV19 and J is TRBJ1-1; D not certain. Germline CDR1 is LNHDA and CDR2 is SQIVND (reference sequence). The CDR3 contains 12 residues. Trimming took off 4 bases at V and 10 bases at J, with 13 bases between the two ends. DNA for the CDR3: TGTGCCAGTAGTACTCGACAAGTGAGAGCTTTCTTT. Its translation is CASSTRQVRAFF. The full variable domain, completed using reference TRBV19 and TRBJ1-1, is DGGITQSPKYLFRKEGQNVTLSCEQNLNHDAMYWYRQDPGQGLRLIYYSQIVNDFQKGDIAEGYSVSREKKESFPLTVTSAQKNPTAFYLCASSTRQVRAFFGQGTRLTVV.

With respect to this clonotype: Just one base apart from a much larger clone, this may be a read error. The chain links TRBV6-1 to TRBJ1-2; D is uncertain. Germline loops: CDR1 MNHNS, CDR2 SASEGT. CDR3 length: 11 residues. This CDR3 is CSITPIKGYTF. The CDR3 DNA reads TGTTCCATTACCCCAATTAAAGGCTACACCTTC.

Details on this clonotype: This may come from a read error, since a much larger clone is one base off. The chain couples TRBV6-1 to TRBJ2-7; D is undetermined. The germline CDR1 and CDR2 sequences are MNHNS and SASEGT. This CDR3 spans 15 amino acids. The CDR3 sequence is CASSEDPLSSYERYF. CDR3 in DNA: TGTGCCAGCAGTGAAGACCCATTAAGCTCCTACGAGCGGTACTTC.

V and J are TRBV13 and TRBJ1-2, with 8 bases that match TRBD1. The CDR3 spans 13 residues. Germline V lookup: CDR1 PRHDT, CDR2 FYEKMQ (reference sequence). The ends lost 0 bases at V and 12 bases at J; junction bases unmatched: 6. The CDR3 DNA reads TGTGCCAGCAGCTTAGGGACAGGGGTCGGCAACACCTTC. Protein: CASSLGTGVGNTF.

V and J are TRBV6-6 and TRBJ2-1; tentative D call: TRBD1 (6 bases). The CDR3 runs 14 residues. Trimming left V 5 bases short and J 7 bases short, with 15 bases between. CDR1 and CDR2 (germline): MNHNY, SVGAGI (reference sequence). CDR3 nucleotides: TGTGCCAGCAGTCAGTCGCCTAGGGGGAATGAGCAGTTCTTC. Translation gives CASSQSPRGNEQFF.

The CDR3 DNA is TGCAGTGCTAGACAGGGGGCGACTGGAGATCCACCCCTCCACTTT. This translates into CSARQGATGDPPLHF. The rearrangement uses TRBV20-1 and TRBJ1-6; 8 nucleotides match TRBD1. Germline-derived CDR1 and CDR2 are DFQATT and SNEGSKA (reference sequence). Trimming removed 2 bases from V and 11 bases from J; junction bases left unmatched: 11. This CDR3 contains 15 residues.

V gene TRBV10-2 combines with J gene TRBJ2-3, with D perhaps matching TRBD1 (6 bases). The CDR3 totals 15 residues. From germline, CDR1 is WSHSY and CDR2 SAAADI. Trimming shortened V by 8 bases and J by 2 bases, and 17 bases separated the two germline ends. The CDR3 protein is CASGGWGRPTDTQYF. Written as DNA, the CDR3 is TGCGCCAGCGGGGGATGGGGGCGCCCCACAGATACGCAGTATTTT.

This clonotype was recorded many times. This chain uses TRBV3-1 with TRBJ1-2; maybe TRBD1 (5 bases). The V end was cut by 1 base, the J end by 5 bases, with 20 bases between. The CDR3 has 17 amino acids. Germline-derived CDR1 and CDR2 are LGHDT and YNNKEL (reference sequence). The CDR3 nucleotides are TGTGCCAGCAGCCAAGTAGATGGGGGAAAGGAAGGGTATGGCTACACCTTC. Protein: CASSQVDGGKEGYGYTF.

This clonotype showed up many times. The chain couples TRBV12-5 to TRBJ1-2; possible D gene TRBD1, 5 bases. Germline assignment: CDR1 LGHNT and CDR2 FRNRAP. This CDR3 comprises 15 residues. V dropped 2 bases and J dropped 4 bases, with 14 bases sitting between them. The CDR3 is CASGLHFRDFYGYTF. In DNA, the CDR3 is TGTGCTAGTGGTTTGCACTTCAGGGATTTCTATGGCTACACCTTC.

The rearrangement uses TRBV2 and TRBJ1-4, with a weak D call TRBD1 (5 bases). With 3 bases removed from V and 2 bases from J, the gap between germline ends came to 13 bases. CDR1 is SNHLY, CDR2 FYNNEI, per germline. This CDR3 region has 16 residues. CDR3 residues: CASSDSSWGTNEKLFF. In DNA form, the CDR3 reads TGTGCCAGCAGTGACAGTTCCTGGGGGACTAATGAAAAACTGTTTTTT.

In regard to this clonotype: The junction shows a germline mismatch at one end, possibly a read error. The V and J genes are TRBV9 and TRBJ1-5, with D possibly TRBD1 on 6 matching bases. The V gene's germline CDR1 is SGDLS and CDR2 YYNGEE. This CDR3 is built from 13 residues. This CDR3 is CASSGDTNQPQHF. The CDR3 DNA reads TGTGCCAGTAGCGGGGACACAAATCAGCCCCAGCATTTT. Using reference TRBV9 and TRBJ1-5 for the parts outside the CDR3, the full variable domain is DSGVTQTPKHLITATGQRVTLRCSPRSGDLSVYWYQQSLDQGLQFLIQYYNGEERAKGNILERFSAQQFPDLHSELNLSSLELGDSALYFCASSGDTNQPQHFGDGTRLSIL.

The chain has TRBV5-1 and TRBJ2-2; 12 positions match TRBD2. Unmatched junction bases numbered 8, after V lost 4 bases and J lost 1 base. The germline gives CDR1 SGHRS, CDR2 YFSETQ. The CDR3 consists of 18 residues. In nucleotides, the CDR3 is TGCGCCAGCAGCCCCGAACTAGCGGGGGGACTGAACACCGGGGAGCTGTTTTTT. The encoded protein is CASSPELAGGLNTGELFF. The whole variable domain, filled in from reference TRBV5-1 and TRBJ2-2, reads KAGVTQTPRYLIKTRGQQVTLSCSPISGHRSVSWYQQTPGQGLQFLFEYFSETQRNKGNFPGRFSGRQFSNSRSEMNVSTLELGDSALYLCASSPELAGGLNTGELFFGEGSRLTVL.

In this sample, this clonotype turned up many times. The rearrangement joins TRBV7-9 to TRBJ1-2, with D hard to call. The ends were cut back, 5 bases at V and 8 bases at J, with 18 bases in the middle. Germline values: CDR1 SEHNR, CDR2 FQNEAQ (reference sequence). The CDR3 has 14 amino acids. The CDR3 region has the DNA TGTGCCAGCAGCCTCCCGGAGGAGGTCAGGGGCTACACCTTC. The encoded protein is CASSLPEEVRGYTF. Complete variable domain (other parts from reference TRBV7-9 and TRBJ1-2): DTGVSQNPRHKITKRGQNVTFRCDPISEHNRLYWYRQTLGQGPEFLTYFQNEAQLEKSRLLSDRFSAERPKGSFSTLEIQRTEQGDSAMYLCASSLPEEVRGYTFGSGTRLTVV.

This clonotype has a count of ten or more. The V and J genes are TRBV20-1 and TRBJ2-5; the match to TRBD2 covers 11 bases. CDR1 is DFQATT and CDR2 is SNEGSKA in the germline V gene (reference sequence). The length of the CDR3 is 17 residues. J was trimmed by 2 bases and V by 3 bases; bases with no gene match: 11. The CDR3 loop reads CSARGGTSGPKQETQYF. Written as DNA, the CDR3 is TGCAGTGCTAGGGGGGGGACTAGCGGACCGAAGCAAGAGACCCAGTACTTC.

In this sample, this clonotype turned up many times. Given a much more abundant clone one base away, this may be a read error. J is TRBJ2-1 and V is TRBV20-1, with D uncertain. The CDR3 loop spans 11 amino acids. The germline V gene has CDR1 DFQATT and CDR2 SNEGSKA (reference sequence). As DNA, the CDR3 is TGCAGTGCTAGGTTGCACAATGAGCAGTCCTTC. It translates to CSARLHNEQSF.

This chain joins TRBV6-2 or TRBV6-3 and TRBJ2-5, with D unresolved. This CDR3 is 15 amino acids long. V lost 5 bases and J lost 1, with 14 bases in between. Germline V gives CDR1 MNHEY, CDR2 SVGEGT. The CDR3 sequence is CASSHPVGPQETQYF. DNA for the CDR3: TGTGCCAGCAGTCACCCGGTCGGCCCCCAAGAGACCCAGTACTTC.

This clonotype was found many times. V usage is TRBV12-5 and J usage is TRBJ2-3; a weak D match, TRBD2 (7 bases). The CDR3 is made up of 16 amino acids. V shed 3 bases and J shed 2 bases, with 15 bases lying between them. The V gene's germline CDR1 is LGHNT and CDR2 FRNRAP. CDR3 loop: CASGFYRGADTDTQYF. Written as DNA, the CDR3 is TGTGCTAGTGGTTTCTACCGGGGGGCGGACACAGATACGCAGTATTTT.

The chain carries TRBV19 and TRBJ2-3, with a possible D match to TRBD1 (6 bases). The CDR3 contains 12 residues. The ends were cut back, 4 bases at V and 11 bases at J, with 13 bases in the middle. Per the germline V gene, CDR1 is LNHDA and CDR2 is SQIVND (reference sequence). In DNA, the CDR3 is TGTGCCAGTAGTACGACAGGCAATGAGCAGTATTTT. This translates into CASSTTGNEQYF. Variable domain in full (rest from reference TRBV19 and TRBJ2-3): DGGITQSPKYLFRKEGQNVTLSCEQNLNHDAMYWYRQDPGQGLRLIYYSQIVNDFQKGDIAEGYSVSREKKESFPLTVTSAQKNPTAFYLCASSTTGNEQYFGPGTRLTVL.

Many counts were recorded for this clonotype. V and J are TRBV20-1 and TRBJ1-2; D remains unclear. Trimming removed 5 bases at V and 0 bases at J, with 13 bases between. Germline V gene sequence: CDR1 DFQATT, CDR2 SNEGSKA (reference sequence). This CDR3 is built from 14 residues. CDR3 sequence: CSALFGSANYGYTF. The CDR3 bases are TGCAGTGCTCTTTTTGGGTCAGCTAACTATGGCTACACCTTC.